What follows are 25 T cell receptor beta chains derived from one specimen sequenced in a study of T cells in women clearing cervical HPV infection. Assay: immunoSEQ multiplex PCR; the TCRdb copy retains only in-frame clones and omits some. Recorded for this sample: 25,000 to 35,000 clones. Sequenced sample: blood buffy coat. Every receptor here comes from a woman aged 18 to 69 with a cervical HPV16 infection that either progressed to CIN3+ or cleared (not recorded which).

A word on this clone: The CDR3 is cut off 3 residues early in the read; its end comes from the germline J gene. The chain carries TRBV4-1 and TRBJ1-1; D might be TRBD1 (5 bases). The CDR3 has 17 residues. Per germline, CDR1 MGHRA and CDR2 YSYEKL. V shed 3 bases and J shed 0 bases, with 17 bases lying between them. The sequenced part of the CDR3 DNA is TGCGCCAGCAGCCACGACTCTAGGGGCTTAATGAACACTGAA. Protein sequence: CASSHDSRGLMNTE. The CDR3 in full is CASSHDSRGLMNTEAFF.

The CDR3 region is CASSESGGLYEQYF. The CDR3 bases that were read are TGCGCCAGCAGTGAAAGCGGGGGGCTATACGAG. This chain joins TRBV10-2 and TRBJ2-7, with TRBD2 matching over 9 bases. The CDR3 is cut off 3 residues early in the read; its end comes from the germline J gene. Germline-derived CDR1 and CDR2 are WSHSY and SAAADI. Trimming cost V 3 bases and J 4 bases; bases outside gene matches: 4. The length of the CDR3 is 14 residues.

Worth noting for this clone: The read terminates 3 residues ahead of where the CDR3 ends, so the germline J gene completes it. The chain is built from TRBV2 and TRBJ2-7; D is unclear. V gave up 4 bases and J gave up 1 base, with 11 bases separating them. This CDR3 spans 14 amino acids. Germline V gene sequence: CDR1 SNHLY, CDR2 FYNNEI. CDR3 amino acids: CASSADFGSYEQYF. Incomplete CDR3 DNA: TGTGCCAGCAGTGCCGACTTCGGGTCCTACGAG. Using reference TRBV2 and TRBJ2-7 for the parts outside the CDR3, the full variable domain is EPEVTQTPSHQVTQMGQEVILRCVPISNHLYFYWYRQILGQKVEFLVSFYNNEISEKSEIFDDQFSVERPDGSNFTLKIRSTKLEDSAMYFCASSADFGSYEQYFGPGTRLTVT.

To note about this clone: The CDR3 end is not reached by the read, which stops 3 residues before it; the germline J gene fills it in. This sequence joins TRBV20-1 and TRBJ2-2; TRBD2 aligns across 10 bases. Trimming at V came to 3 bases and at J to 3 bases, leaving 4 bases not matched to a gene. CDR3 length: 15 residues. Germline lookup yields CDR1 DFQATT and CDR2 SNEGSKA (reference sequence). The CDR3 loop is CSARDLAGDTGELFF. CDR3 bases read: TGCAGTGCTAGGGATCTAGCGGGAGACACCGGGGAG.

Points on this clone: The read ends 3 residues early relative to the CDR3; the germline J gene fills the gap. The chain couples TRBV30 to TRBJ1-1, with D possibly being TRBD1 (5 bases). Trimming pared 5 bases from V and 0 bases from J, leaving 10 bases between. The CDR3 covers 13 residues. From germline, CDR1 is GTSNPN and CDR2 SVGIG (reference sequence). This CDR3 reads CAWGSGVNTEAFF. Partial CDR3 DNA: TGTGCCTGGGGGTCGGGGGTGAACACTGAA.

On this clone itself: The read terminates 3 residues ahead of where the CDR3 ends, so the germline J gene completes it. The chain couples TRBV10-3 to TRBJ2-1; 7 nucleotides agree with TRBD2. CDR3 size: 15 residues. After removal of 2 bases from V and 9 bases from J, the junction contained 10 bases not matched to a gene. The germline V gene encodes CDR1 ENHRY and CDR2 SYGVKD. The CDR3 here is CAISEEWGGVFEQFF. The sequenced CDR3 bases are TGTGCCATCAGTGAGGAGTGGGGGGGAGTTTTTGAG.

About this clone itself: Sequencing ends 3 residues short of the CDR3 end; the germline J gene provides the rest. The chain joins TRBV18 to TRBJ2-5; D is possibly TRBD1 or TRBD2 (6 bases each). This CDR3 region has 17 residues. The germline gives CDR1 KGHSH, CDR2 LQKENI. V was cut by 5 bases and J by 4 bases, with 23 bases left in between. Incomplete CDR3 DNA: TGTGCCAGCTCAATACGGACAGACCGGAGGGTAGGAGAGACC. It codes for CASSIRTDRRVGET. The full CDR3 protein is CASSIRTDRRVGETQYF.

Comment on this clone: The read terminates 3 residues ahead of where the CDR3 ends, so the germline J gene completes it. V gene TRBV6-1 combines with J gene TRBJ2-3, with 10 bases lining up with TRBD2. Germline lookup yields CDR1 MNHNS and CDR2 SASEGT. The CDR3 runs to 15 residues. J gave up 4 bases and V 2 bases, and 3 bases lay outside the gene matches. CDR3 bases read: TGTGCCAGCAGTGAAAGCGGGGGGGCCTCAGATACG. Its translation: CASSESGGASDT. The complete CDR3 sequence is CASSESGGASDTQYF.

Points on this clone: The CDR3 is cut off 3 residues early in the read; its end comes from the germline J gene. This rearrangement joins TRBV6-1 to TRBJ1-6, with 7 bases matching TRBD1. Unmatched junction bases numbered 4, after V lost 1 base and J lost 4 bases. Germline V gene sequence: CDR1 MNHNS, CDR2 SASEGT. CDR3 size: 16 residues. The CDR3 is CASSEEGQRYNSPLHF. The CDR3 DNA, read in part, is TGTGCCAGCAGTGAAGAGGGACAGAGATATAATTCACCC.

To note about this clone: The CDR3 extends 3 residues past the end of the read, so its final part is completed from the germline J gene. This sequence joins TRBV28 and TRBJ2-5; no firm D call. Trimming stripped 3 bases from V and 5 bases from J, with 13 bases between. Germline values: CDR1 MDHEN, CDR2 SYDVKM. The CDR3 is 14 residues long. The CDR3 loop is CASSFIGPRETQYF. The CDR3 bases that were read are TGTGCCAGCAGTTTCATAGGGCCTCGGGAGACC.

As to this clone: The read is 3 residues too short to cover the CDR3 end, so that end is filled in from the germline J gene. The chain recombines TRBV24-1 with TRBJ1-2; TRBD1 matches at 7 bases. The CDR3 is 12 amino acids. Per the germline V gene, CDR1 is KGHDR and CDR2 is SFDVKD. CDR3 bases read: TGTGCCACCAGTGAGCAGACAGGGTTC. It encodes CATSEQTGF. The entire CDR3 reads CATSEQTGFYTF.

As to this clone: With the read ending 3 residues before the CDR3 end, the germline J gene is used to fill in that end. The genes are TRBV30 and TRBJ1-1; possibly TRBD1 for D (6 bases). Trimming shortened V by 2 bases and J by 5 bases, and 9 bases separated the two germline ends. CDR1 GTSNPN and CDR2 SVGIG come from the germline V gene (reference sequence). CDR3 length equals 12 residues. CDR3 amino acids: CAWSRGTTEAFF. Incomplete CDR3 DNA: TGTGCCTGGAGTCGAGGGACAACTGAA. Supplemented by reference TRBV30 and TRBJ1-1, the full variable domain reads SQTIHQWPATLVQPVGSPLSLECTVEGTSNPNLYWYRQAAGRGLQLLFYSVGIGQISSEVPQNLSASRPQDRQFILSSKKLLLSDSGFYLCAWSRGTTEAFFGQGTRLTVV.

Worth noting for this clone: The read finishes 3 residues shy of the CDR3 end, and the germline J gene is used to complete it. The rearrangement links TRBV19 to TRBJ1-5; possible D gene TRBD1, 5 bases. CDR3 length: 16 residues. Germline-derived CDR1 and CDR2 are LNHDA and SQIVND (reference sequence). Trimming pared 6 bases from V and 2 bases from J, leaving 17 bases between. The CDR3 bases that were read are TGTGCCAGTAGCCAACCGGGACGGGGGGGCAATCAGCCC. Translating gives CASSQPGRGGNQP. The full CDR3 sequence reads CASSQPGRGGNQPQHF.

On this clone: Coverage ceases 3 residues before the CDR3 finishes, and the germline J gene fills in the end. This rearrangement joins TRBV12-3 or TRBV12-4 to TRBJ2-5, with D possibly called TRBD1 or TRBD2 (5 bases each). This CDR3 has 15 residues. V shed 1 base and J shed 2 bases, with 11 bases lying between them. Here the CDR3 reads CASSLVSGSQETQYF. The CDR3 bases that were read are TGTGCCAGCAGTTTAGTGTCAGGGAGTCAAGAGACC.

Remarks on this clone: The read terminates 3 residues ahead of where the CDR3 ends, so the germline J gene completes it. The genes are TRBV11-2 and TRBJ2-1; maybe TRBD2 (5 bases). This CDR3 is 13 amino acids long. The V gene lost 0 bases and the J gene lost 8 bases, with 8 bases spanning the gap. CDR1 and CDR2 (germline): SGHAT, FQNNGV. CDR3 amino acids: CASSLEASHEQFF. The sequenced CDR3 bases are TGTGCCAGCAGCTTAGAGGCTAGCCATGAG. The entire variable domain, with the rest obtained from reference TRBV11-2 and TRBJ2-1, is as follows: EAGVAQSPRYKIIEKRQSVAFWCNPISGHATLYWYQQILGQGPKLLIQFQNNGVVDDSQLPKDRFSAERLKGVDSTLKIQPAKLEDSAVYLCASSLEASHEQFFGPGTRLTVL.

Comment on this clone: The read ends 3 residues shy of where the CDR3 ends; the end is completed using the germline J gene. V is TRBV12-3 or TRBV12-4 and J is TRBJ1-3, with D unclear. Trimming pared 3 bases from V and 0 bases from J, leaving 12 bases between. The CDR3 totals 16 residues. CDR3 bases read: TGTGCCAGCAGTTTCCTACCAACCTACTCTGGAAACACC. Translated, it gives CASSFLPTYSGNT. Given in full, the CDR3 is CASSFLPTYSGNTIYF.

Regarding this clone: Read sequence stops 3 residues before the CDR3 end, and the germline J gene provides the missing end. The chain is built from TRBV6-1 and TRBJ1-6, with D perhaps TRBD1 (6 bases). CDR1 and CDR2 (germline): MNHNS, SASEGT. The V and J ends lost 4 bases and 8 bases respectively, with 18 bases between them. The CDR3 is made up of 16 amino acids. The chain's CDR3 is CASSGQGGSLDSPLHF. The sequenced part of the CDR3 DNA is TGTGCCAGCAGTGGACAAGGGGGATCGCTGGATTCACCC.

Worth noting for this clone: The observed sequence ends 3 residues before the CDR3 terminus, with the missing tail filled in from the germline J gene. The gene calls are TRBV12-3 or TRBV12-4 and TRBJ2-2; the D gene is possibly TRBD2 (6 bases). With 6 bases removed from V and 5 bases from J, the gap between germline ends came to 16 bases. CDR3 length: 15 amino acids. CDR3 loop: CASSFGQRGTGELFF. The sequenced CDR3 bases are TGTGCCAGCAGCTTCGGCCAACGGGGGACCGGGGAG.

This clone is medium-sized by frequency. The CDR3 end is not reached by the read, which stops 3 residues before it; the germline J gene fills it in. The V gene is TRBV7-2, the J gene TRBJ1-4; unclear D gene. V was cut by 2 bases and J by 5 bases, with 12 bases left in between. CDR3 length: 15 amino acids. Per the germline V gene, CDR1 is SGHTA and CDR2 is FQGNSA. Incomplete CDR3 DNA: TGTGCCAGCAGCTTAAACAAGGCGGGAAATGAAAAA. This encodes CASSLNKAGNEK. In full, the CDR3 is CASSLNKAGNEKLFF.

A word on this clone: The read is 3 residues too short to cover the CDR3 end, so that end is filled in from the germline J gene. V is TRBV7-9 and J is TRBJ2-2; the match to TRBD2 covers 9 bases. This CDR3 spans 15 amino acids. The ends lost 1 base at V and 4 bases at J; junction bases unmatched: 1. CDR1 and CDR2 (germline): SEHNR, FQNEAQ (reference sequence). The CDR3 DNA, read in part, is TGTGCCAGCAGCTTAGTAGCGGGGGTCACCGGGGAG. Translating it yields CASSLVAGVTGE. The full CDR3 sequence reads CASSLVAGVTGELFF.

The covered CDR3 bases are TGTGCCAGCAGCCCGGGAGGACAGGGGTTGCGTGGC. This encodes CASSPGGQGLRG. The whole CDR3 sequence is CASSPGGQGLRGYTF. The chain joins TRBV7-8 to TRBJ1-2, with 9 positions matching TRBD1. The read falls 3 residues short of the CDR3 end, and the missing part is taken from the germline J gene. The trim removed 5 bases at V and 7 bases at J, leaving 11 bases unmatched. The germline V gene has CDR1 SGHVS and CDR2 FQNEAQ. CDR3 length: 15 amino acids.

Regarding this clone: The read comes to an end 3 residues before the CDR3 does, leaving the germline J gene to fill in the end. The V gene is TRBV19, the J gene TRBJ2-7; D may be TRBD2 (6 bases). Per the germline V gene, CDR1 is LNHDA and CDR2 is SQIVND (reference sequence). V was cut by 4 bases and J by 5 bases, with 12 bases left in between. The CDR3 consists of 13 residues. The CDR3 sequence: CASSRDWRDEQYF. CDR3 bases read: TGTGCCAGTAGTAGGGACTGGCGAGACGAG.

As for this clone: Read sequence stops 3 residues before the CDR3 end, and the germline J gene provides the missing end. The chain joins TRBV2 to TRBJ1-5, with 8 nucleotides matching TRBD1. Germline lookup yields CDR1 SNHLY and CDR2 FYNNEI. After removal of 4 bases from V and 4 bases from J, the junction contained 3 bases not matched to a gene. The length of the CDR3 is 14 residues. Partial CDR3 DNA: TGTGCCAGCAGTGTTAGACAGGGGAATCAGCCC. This translates into CASSVRQGNQP. The CDR3, in full, reads CASSVRQGNQPQHF.

On this clone: The read comes to an end 3 residues before the CDR3 does, leaving the germline J gene to fill in the end. The V call is TRBV29-1, the J call TRBJ2-7; 9 nucleotides agree with TRBD1. The germline CDR1 and CDR2 sequences are SQVTM and ANQGSEA. V shed 6 bases, J shed 5 bases, and the junction held 8 bases outside the gene matches. CDR3 length: 13 amino acids. CDR3 protein: CSVGTGREDEQYF. The CDR3 bases that were read are TGCAGCGTGGGGACAGGGCGGGAAGACGAG.

The CDR3 is CASGWTSGSVVYEQYF. The CDR3 bases that were read are TGTGCTAGTGGCTGGACTAGCGGGAGCGTAGTCTACGAG. The J gene is TRBJ2-7, the V gene TRBV12-5; 13 bases agree with TRBD2. The sequenced fragment ends 3 residues before the CDR3 boundary, so the rest is inferred from the germline J gene. The CDR3 covers 16 residues. Germline CDR1 is LGHNT and CDR2 is FRNRAP. V shed 6 bases and J 3 bases; nucleotides not matched to a gene: 8. Combining the CDR3 with reference TRBV12-5 and TRBJ2-7 gives the whole variable domain DARVTQTPRHKVTEMGQEVTMRCQPILGHNTVFWYRQTMMQGLELLAYFRNRAPLDDSGMPKDRFSAEMPDATLATLKIQPSEPRDSAVYFCASGWTSGSVVYEQYFGPGTRLTVT.